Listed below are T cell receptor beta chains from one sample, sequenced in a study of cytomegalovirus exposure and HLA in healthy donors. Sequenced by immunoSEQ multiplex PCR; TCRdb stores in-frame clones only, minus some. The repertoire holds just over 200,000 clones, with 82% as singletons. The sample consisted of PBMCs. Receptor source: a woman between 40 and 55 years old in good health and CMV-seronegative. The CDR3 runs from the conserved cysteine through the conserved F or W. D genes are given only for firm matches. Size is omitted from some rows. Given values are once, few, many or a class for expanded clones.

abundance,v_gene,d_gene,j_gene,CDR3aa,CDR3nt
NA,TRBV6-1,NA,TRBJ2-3,CASTGRGSADTQYF,TGTGCCAGCACCGGCCGAGGGTCGGCAGATACGCAGTATTTT
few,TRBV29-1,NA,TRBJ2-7,CSVEYDKTYEQYF,TGCAGCGTTGAATATGACAAGACCTACGAGCAGTACTTC
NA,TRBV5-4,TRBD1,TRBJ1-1,CASSSEDRGGTEAFF,TGTGCCAGCAGCTCTGAGGACAGGGGGGGCACTGAAGCTTTCTTT
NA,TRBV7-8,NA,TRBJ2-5,CASSLVRSETQYF,TGTGCCAGCAGCTTAGTGCGATCGGAGACCCAGTACTTC
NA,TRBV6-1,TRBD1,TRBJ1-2,CASSEAPGQLYGYTF,TGTGCCAGCAGTGAAGCGCCGGGACAGCTCTATGGCTACACCTTC
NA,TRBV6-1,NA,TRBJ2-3,CASNIEAGAVDTQYF,TGTGCCAGCAATATAGAGGCGGGGGCGGTGGATACGCAGTATTTT
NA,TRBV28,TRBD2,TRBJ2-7,CASSLPGRGLAIYEQYF,TGTGCCAGCAGTTTACCCGGCCGTGGACTAGCGATCTACGAGCAGTACTTC
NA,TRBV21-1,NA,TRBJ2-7,CARPKIGTSGSPWSEQYF,TGTGCCAGACCCAAGATAGGGACTAGCGGGAGCCCTTGGAGCGAGCAGTACTTC
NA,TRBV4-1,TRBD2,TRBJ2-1,CASSQGLAWLDEQFF,TGCGCCAGCAGCCAAGGACTAGCGTGGCTTGATGAGCAGTTCTTC
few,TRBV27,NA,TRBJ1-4,CASSSQGLGSEKLFF,TGTGCCAGCAGTTCCCAGGGCCTTGGTTCGGAAAAACTGTTTTTT